This T cell receptor beta chain was identified in a study of glioma-infiltrating T cells after dendritic cell vaccination. Background on the study: Autologous tumor lysate was loaded overnight onto monocyte-derived dendritic cells grown seven to eight days with IL-4 and GM-CSF.

The time point is: after dendritic cell vaccination, including at tumor progression/relapse. None of the glioblastoma patients had an isocitrate dehydrogenase mutation. PBMC were collected before vaccination, two weeks after the third vaccination, and at progression. Primers: 60 V beta forward and 13 J beta reverse. The repertoire was sequenced with immunoSEQ multiplex PCR; TCRdb's copy has only in-frame clones and lacks some. Here the sample spans around 90,000 clones, over 75% being singletons. There are 13 residues in the CDR3. Germline loops: CDR1 SGHVS, CDR2 FNYEAQ. V was pared by 6 bases and J by 8 bases, with 4 bases of the junction left unmatched.

The sequence was collected from a human donor with glioblastoma. V is TRBV7-6 and J is TRBJ1-6; 7 bases align to TRBD1. The sequencing here drew on blood, taken after dendritic cell vaccination. CDR3 in DNA: TGTGCCAGCAGGACAGGGAGCCATTCACCCCTCCACTTT. This gives the protein CASRTGSHSPLHF.